This T cell receptor (beta chain) emerged from a study of cytomegalovirus exposure and HLA in healthy donors. Study-wide context: Approximately 85 million unique TCRs from HLA-typed donors were held in an early data release. Study conclusions and caveats: In a later analysis, compared with equally common non-associated chains, HLA-associated beta chains were more expanded. Several V segments, TRBV6-2 and TRBV6-3 among them, could not be told apart and were dropped. Being productive about 87% or about 30% of the time was typical of most TCR beta V segments in an earlier analysis.

In regard to this clone: What it recognizes is unknown.

CDR1 is SGHNT, CDR2 YYREEE, per germline (reference sequence). Trimming took 4 bases from V and 3 from J; bases not matched to a gene: 6. This CDR3 has 14 amino acids. PCR primers comprised 60 Vbeta and 13 Jbeta primers. Generated by immunoSEQ multiplex PCR, the TCRdb table keeps only in-frame clones and is missing some. The sample contains about 130,000 clones, 70% to 85% of which appear only once. The sample consisted of PBMCs. The chain combines TRBV5-4 with TRBJ1-2; 7 bases fit TRBD1. The TCR comes from a boy between 2 and 10 years old in good health and CMV-seronegative. The CDR3 is CASSVDRVDYGYTF. CDR3 nucleotides: TGTGCCAGCAGCGTTGACAGGGTTGACTATGGCTACACCTTC.